The rows below give T cell receptor beta chains drawn from one sample of a study of vaccination effects on CD4 cells after COVID-19. Antigens for these TCRs are unknown. The protocol was immunoSEQ multiplex PCR, while the TCRdb copy is restricted to in-frame clones and leaves out a portion. Among approximately 58,000 clones, roughly 80% were seen once, and the ten largest hold 3%. This specimen consisted of CD4+ T cells from PBMCs cultured without peptide, obtained before COVID-19 vaccination. These receptors all come from a human donor who received a COVID-19 vaccine. CDR3s include the opening cysteine and the closing phenylalanine or tryptophan. Fields, in order: V gene, D gene, J gene, clone size, CDR3 DNA, CDR3 protein. A D gene is named only where the DNA matches it firmly. Only some rows state a clone size, as once, few, many or a class for expanded clones.

V: TRBV4-1; D: NA; J: TRBJ2-6; size: NA; DNA: TGCGCCAGCAGCCACGGACAGCCCTCCTCTGGGGCCAACGTCCTGACTTTC; CDR3: CASSHGQPSSGANVLTF
V: TRBV29-1; D: TRBD1; J: TRBJ1-1; size: NA; DNA: TGCAGCGTTTTAACCCGGGACAGGGGGCCCACTGAAGCTTTCTTT; CDR3: CSVLTRDRGPTEAFF
V: TRBV29-1; D: TRBD1; J: TRBJ1-2; size: NA; DNA: TGCAGCGCTTTTGGACAGGGCCATGGCTACACCTTC; CDR3: CSAFGQGHGYTF
V: TRBV14; D: TRBD2; J: TRBJ2-3; size: once; DNA: TGTGCCAGCAGCCAACAGCGGGGGGGCTGGGGCACAGATACGCAGTATTTT; CDR3: CASSQQRGGWGTDTQYF
V: TRBV29-1; D: NA; J: TRBJ1-6; size: NA; DNA: TGCAGCGCCACCTCTGGGGGACCGGCCGTCGGCTCCTATAATTCACCCCTCCACTTT; CDR3: CSATSGGPAVGSYNSPLHF
V: TRBV24-1; D: TRBD1; J: TRBJ2-2; size: NA; DNA: TGTGCCACCAGTGGGGTGGGACAGGTGAACACCGGGGAGCTGTTTTTT; CDR3: CATSGVGQVNTGELFF
V: TRBV14; D: NA; J: TRBJ1-2; size: once; DNA: TGTGCCAGCAGCCCTGAGAGCTACTATGGCTACACCTTC; CDR3: CASSPESYYGYTF
V: TRBV10-3; D: NA; J: TRBJ2-1; size: NA; DNA: TGTGCCATAACTCTAGCGCCCGTCTACAATGAGCAGTTCTTC; CDR3: CAITLAPVYNEQFF
V: TRBV24-1; D: TRBD1; J: TRBJ2-1; size: NA; DNA: TGTGCCACCAGTGATTTAGGGCAGGGGGATGAGCAGTTCTTC; CDR3: CATSDLGQGDEQFF
V: TRBV6-5; D: NA; J: TRBJ1-1; size: NA; DNA: TGTGCCAGCAGTTACTTGGTGGGGGGCCGGACTGAGGCTTTCTTT; CDR3: CASSYLVGGRTEAFF
V: TRBV7-2; D: NA; J: TRBJ1-2; size: few; DNA: TGTGCCAGCAGCTTAGCGGCACTGATTAACTATGGCTACACCTTC; CDR3: CASSLAALINYGYTF
V: TRBV2; D: TRBD1; J: TRBJ1-1; size: NA; DNA: TGTGCCAGCACCCTAGGGACAGGGGGCGCGGAAGCTTTCTTT; CDR3: CASTLGTGGAEAFF
V: TRBV3-1/TRBV3-2; D: NA; J: TRBJ1-3; size: few; DNA: TGTGCCAGCAGCCAAGGGTCGGTCTCTGGAAACACCATATATTTT; CDR3: CASSQGSVSGNTIYF
V: TRBV28; D: NA; J: TRBJ1-1; size: NA; DNA: TGTGCCAGCAGTTTATCGGTCCAGAACACTGAAGCTTTCTTT; CDR3: CASSLSVQNTEAFF
V: TRBV19; D: NA; J: TRBJ1-4; size: NA; DNA: TGTGCCAGTAGTCTGGGCGCACTTAAGAAGACTTTTTTT; CDR3: CASSLGALKKTFF
V: TRBV6-5; D: NA; J: TRBJ1-6; size: NA; DNA: TGTGCCAGCAGTTACCGGGGGGATTCACCCCTCCACTTT; CDR3: CASSYRGDSPLHF
V: TRBV29-1; D: NA; J: TRBJ1-3; size: NA; DNA: TGCAGCGTTGAAAAGGGAACGGGAAACACCATATATTTT; CDR3: CSVEKGTGNTIYF
V: TRBV20-1; D: NA; J: TRBJ2-3; size: NA; DNA: TGCAGTGCTATGGGTCCAGATACGCAGTATTTT; CDR3: CSAMGPDTQYF
V: TRBV9; D: NA; J: TRBJ2-5; size: NA; DNA: TGTGCCAGCAGCGTAGAGATGGGCCAAGAGACCCAGTACTTC; CDR3: CASSVEMGQETQYF
V: TRBV18; D: NA; J: TRBJ2-3; size: NA; DNA: TGTGCCAGCTCATCCCTAGCCGCGGATACGCAGTATTTT; CDR3: CASSSLAADTQYF
V: TRBV7-2; D: TRBD1; J: TRBJ1-5; size: NA; DNA: TGTGCCAGCAGCCCGGGACAGGGGGCAGGACAGCCCCAGCATTTT; CDR3: CASSPGQGAGQPQHF
V: TRBV24-1; D: NA; J: TRBJ1-5; size: NA; DNA: TGTGCCACCAGTGCCGGGACGGCTAGCAATCAGCCCCAGCATTTT; CDR3: CATSAGTASNQPQHF
V: TRBV9; D: NA; J: TRBJ2-2; size: NA; DNA: TGTGCCAGCAGCGTAGCTCAGTCCGGGGAGCTGTTTTTT; CDR3: CASSVAQSGELFF
V: TRBV20-1; D: NA; J: TRBJ2-4; size: NA; DNA: TGCAGTGCTAGTAGAGGGATGAACATTCAGTACTTC; CDR3: CSASRGMNIQYF
V: TRBV7-9; D: NA; J: TRBJ2-3; size: NA; DNA: TGTGCCAGCAGCTTAGCGTTGGGCGACGATACGCAGTATTTT; CDR3: CASSLALGDDTQYF
V: TRBV24-1; D: TRBD1; J: TRBJ1-2; size: NA; DNA: TGTGCCACCAGTGACCGGGACAGAGACTACACCTTC; CDR3: CATSDRDRDYTF
V: TRBV19; D: NA; J: TRBJ2-2; size: few; DNA: TGTGCCAGTAGACAGGTGAACACCGGGGAGCTGTTTTTT; CDR3: CASRQVNTGELFF
V: TRBV5-1; D: TRBD1; J: TRBJ1-1; size: NA; DNA: TGCGCCAGCAGCTTGATAACAGGGGAGGATCCGTGGGGGGCTTTCTTT; CDR3: CASSLITGEDPWGAFF
V: TRBV18; D: NA; J: TRBJ2-5; size: NA; DNA: TGTGCCAGCTCACCGACAGCCCAGCAAGAGACCCAGTACTTC; CDR3: CASSPTAQQETQYF
V: TRBV9; D: NA; J: TRBJ2-2; size: NA; DNA: TGTGCCAGCGGACCGGGACTTAACACCGGGGAGCTGTTTTTT; CDR3: CASGPGLNTGELFF
V: TRBV20-1; D: NA; J: TRBJ1-1; size: few; DNA: TGCAGTGCTAGTAACCCAAGGACAGAGAACACTGAAGCTTTCTTT; CDR3: CSASNPRTENTEAFF
V: TRBV9; D: NA; J: TRBJ1-2; size: NA; DNA: NA; CDR3: CASSVGQGSLTF